Reported below is one TCR beta chain. Germline CDR1 and CDR2: SGHRS and YFSETQ. The CDR3 has 16 residues. The ends lost 7 bases at V and 5 bases at J; junction bases unmatched: 17. This sample was included in a study of T cell repertoires in cytomegalovirus infection. One entry per CDR3 protein, called by TCRdb with MiXCR from the reads. Seen here are some 440,000 distinct CDR3 sequences, roughly 30% observed once, and the top ten hold approximately 15%. This clonotype originated in a human donor in good health (CMV status not recorded). Some clones in this sample may be carry-over from other donors' samples. The chain joins TRBV5-1 to TRBJ2-5, with 7 positions matching TRBD2. The source material was PBMCs. CDR3 DNA: TGCGCCAGCCGGGGCGGGGGATCCCTATCCCAGGAGACCCAGTACTTC. It translates to CASRGGGSLSQETQYF.